The TCR beta chain under discussion was sequenced for a study of tumor and adjacent non-tumor tissue in lung cancer. The library came from three nested PCR rounds adapted from ARM-PCR protocols. TCRdb re-derived calls from the multiplex PCR reads in MiXCR, one entry per CDR3 protein. The table lists roughly 120,000 distinct CDR3 sequences, over 75% of them singletons, with approximately 22% in the top ten. The CDR3 contains 16 residues. Germline V gene data show CDR1 as SGHAT and CDR2 as FQNNGV. No cell sorting was done before RNA was extracted from the tissue. Between August and November 2014, newly diagnosed, chemotherapy-naive lung cancer patients underwent thoracic surgery in China. General study results and limits: TCR diversity was significantly greater in tumor than normal lung tissue. Tumor repertoires had a smaller top 100 clone share than normal lung.

Notes on this clonotype: Its cognate antigen is unknown. The junction differs from germline at one of its ends, possibly a read error.

This clonotype originated in a man aged 65-85 years with non-small cell lung cancer. Sequenced sample: lung tumor tissue. This sequence joins TRBV11-2 and TRBJ2-7, with D possibly being TRBD1 (6 bases). The CDR3 DNA reads as TGCGCCAACAGCCCCCCCGCCGGGACACCAACCTACAAGCAGTACTTC. Its translation: CANSPPAGTPTYKQYF.